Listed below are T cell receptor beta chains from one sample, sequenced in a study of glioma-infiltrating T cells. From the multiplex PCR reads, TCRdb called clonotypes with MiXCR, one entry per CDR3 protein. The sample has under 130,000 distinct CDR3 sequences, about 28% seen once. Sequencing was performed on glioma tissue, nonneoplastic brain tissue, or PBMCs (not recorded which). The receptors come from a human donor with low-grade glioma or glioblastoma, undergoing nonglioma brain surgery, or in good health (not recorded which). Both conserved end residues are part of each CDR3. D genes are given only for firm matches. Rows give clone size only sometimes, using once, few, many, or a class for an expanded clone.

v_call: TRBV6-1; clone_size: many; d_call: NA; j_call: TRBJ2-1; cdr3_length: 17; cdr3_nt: TGTGCCAGCAGCATCCGACCGTTGGGGAGCTCCTACAATGAGCAGTTCTTC; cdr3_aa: CASSIRPLGSSYNEQFF
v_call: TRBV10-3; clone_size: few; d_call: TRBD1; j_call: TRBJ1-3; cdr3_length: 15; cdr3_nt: TGTGCCATCAGTGACTCGGGGACAGGTGTGGACACCATATATTTT; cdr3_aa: CAISDSGTGVDTIYF
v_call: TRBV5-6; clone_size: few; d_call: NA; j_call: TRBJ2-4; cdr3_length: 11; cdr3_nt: TGTGCCAGCAGCCTGAGAAACATTCAGTACTTC; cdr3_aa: CASSLRNIQYF
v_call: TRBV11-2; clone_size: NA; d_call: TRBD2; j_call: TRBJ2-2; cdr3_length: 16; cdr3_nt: TGTGCCAGCAGCTCCCTCACGGGGGGGCGTAACGGGGAGCTGTTTTTT; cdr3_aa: CASSSLTGGRNGELFF
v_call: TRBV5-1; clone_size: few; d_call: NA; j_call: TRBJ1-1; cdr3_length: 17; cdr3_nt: TGCGCCAGCAGCTCTGAAGTAGGCAGACCCATGAACACTGAAGCTTTCTTT; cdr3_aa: CASSSEVGRPMNTEAFF
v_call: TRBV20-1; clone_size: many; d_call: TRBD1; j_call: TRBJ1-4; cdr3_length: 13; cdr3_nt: TGCAGTGCTAAGGGACAGATTAATGAAAAACTGTTTTTT; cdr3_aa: CSAKGQINEKLFF
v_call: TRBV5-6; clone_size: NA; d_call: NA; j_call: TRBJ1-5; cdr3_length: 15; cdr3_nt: TGTGCCAGCAGCTTGATGTCAGGGATCCATCAGCCCCAGCATTTT; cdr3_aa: CASSLMSGIHQPQHF
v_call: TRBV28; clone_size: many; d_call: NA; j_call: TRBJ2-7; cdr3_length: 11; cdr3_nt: TGTGCCAGCAGTTCCAAATACGAGCAGTACTTC; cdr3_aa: CASSSKYEQYF
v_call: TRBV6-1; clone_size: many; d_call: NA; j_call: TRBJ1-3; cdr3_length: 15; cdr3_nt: TGTGCCAGCAGTTTAACGGGGTACTCTGGAAACACCATATATTTT; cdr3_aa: CASSLTGYSGNTIYF
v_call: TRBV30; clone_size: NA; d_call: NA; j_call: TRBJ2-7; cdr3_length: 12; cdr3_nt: TGTGCCTGGAGTGTCGGGCCGGGTGGTCATTTTTTC; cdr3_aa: CAWSVGPGGHFF
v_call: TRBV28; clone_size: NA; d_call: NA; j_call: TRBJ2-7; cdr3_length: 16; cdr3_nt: TGTGCCAGCAGTGTCATTAGCTCGCGGTCCTACAACGAGCAGTACTTC; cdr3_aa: CASSVISSRSYNEQYF
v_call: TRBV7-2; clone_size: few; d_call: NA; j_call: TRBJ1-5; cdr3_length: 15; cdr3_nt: TGTGCCAGCAGCTTAGTTGGGGATTCGGCTCAGCCCCAGCATTTT; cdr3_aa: CASSLVGDSAQPQHF
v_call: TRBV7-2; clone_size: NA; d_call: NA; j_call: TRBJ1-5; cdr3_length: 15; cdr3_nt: TGTGCCAGCAGCCTCGGACCATATAGCAATCAGCCCCATCATTTT; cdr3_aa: CASSLGPYSNQPHHF
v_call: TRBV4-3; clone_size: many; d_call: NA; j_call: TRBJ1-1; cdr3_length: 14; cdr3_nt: TGCGCCAGCAGCCAAGATCGGAGGGGAACTGAAGCTTTCTTT; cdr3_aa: CASSQDRRGTEAFF
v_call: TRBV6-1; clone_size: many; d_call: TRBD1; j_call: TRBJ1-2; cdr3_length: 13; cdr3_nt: TGTGCCAGCAGTTCACAGGGGAACGGGGGCTACACCTTC; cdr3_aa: CASSSQGNGGYTF
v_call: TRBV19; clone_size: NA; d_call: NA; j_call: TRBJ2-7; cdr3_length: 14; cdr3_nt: TGTGCCAGTAGTATAGCGGGACTCTCCTACGAGCAGTACTTC; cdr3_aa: CASSIAGLSYEQYF
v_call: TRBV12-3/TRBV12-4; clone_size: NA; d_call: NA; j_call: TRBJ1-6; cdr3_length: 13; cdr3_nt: TGTGCCAGCAGTCCTCGGGCAAATTCACCCCTCCACTTT; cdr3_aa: CASSPRANSPLHF
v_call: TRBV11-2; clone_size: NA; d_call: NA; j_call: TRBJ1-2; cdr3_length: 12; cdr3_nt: TGTGCCAGCAGCTTAGGGGTCTATGGCTACACCTTC; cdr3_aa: CASSLGVYGYTF
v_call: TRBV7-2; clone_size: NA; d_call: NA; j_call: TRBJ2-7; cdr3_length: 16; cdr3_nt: TGTGCCAGCAGCGGGGCGGCCGGGACTCCCTACTACGAGCAGTACTTC; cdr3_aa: CASSGAAGTPYYEQYF
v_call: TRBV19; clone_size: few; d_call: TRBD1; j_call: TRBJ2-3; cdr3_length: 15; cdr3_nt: TGTGCCAGTACCAGGGGGACAGTGCAGACAGATACGCAGTATTTT; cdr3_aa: CASTRGTVQTDTQYF
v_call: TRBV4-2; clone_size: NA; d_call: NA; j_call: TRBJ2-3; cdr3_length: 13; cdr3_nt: TGTGCCAGGAGCCAAGTGCTGGCAGATACGCTGTACTTT; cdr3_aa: CARSQVLADTLYF
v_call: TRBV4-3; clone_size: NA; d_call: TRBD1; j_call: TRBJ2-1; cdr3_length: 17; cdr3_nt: TGCGCCAGCACCCTCCACGCGACAGGGGGCGCAGTCAATGAGCAGTTCTTC; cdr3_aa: CASTLHATGGAVNEQFF
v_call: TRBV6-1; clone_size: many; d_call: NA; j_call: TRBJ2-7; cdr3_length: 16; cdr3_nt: TGTGCCAGCAGTTACGCGGTCGGCCCCAGCTCCTACGAGCAGTACTTC; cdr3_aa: CASSYAVGPSSYEQYF
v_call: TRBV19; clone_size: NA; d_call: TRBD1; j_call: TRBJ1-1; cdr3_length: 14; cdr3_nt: TGTGCCAGTAGATATGGGGGACAGGGCCCTGAAGCTTTCTTT; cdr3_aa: CASRYGGQGPEAFF
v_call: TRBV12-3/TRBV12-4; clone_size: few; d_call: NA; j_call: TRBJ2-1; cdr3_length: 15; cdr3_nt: TGTGCCAGCAGTAGCCGGGGGCACTCCTACAATGAGCAGTTCTTC; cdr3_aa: CASSSRGHSYNEQFF
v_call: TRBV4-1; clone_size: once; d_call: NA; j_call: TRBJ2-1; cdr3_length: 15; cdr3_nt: TGCGCCAGCAGCCCCGCCAAGACCGAGTACAATGAGCAGTTCTTC; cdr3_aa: CASSPAKTEYNEQFF
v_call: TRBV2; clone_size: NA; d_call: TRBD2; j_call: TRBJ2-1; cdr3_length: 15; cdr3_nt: TGTGCCAGCAGGTCCGGGACTAGCGGGAGTAATGAGCAGTTCTTC; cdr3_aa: CASRSGTSGSNEQFF
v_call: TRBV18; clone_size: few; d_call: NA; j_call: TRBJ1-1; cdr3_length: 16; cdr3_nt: TGTGCCAGCTCACCACTCGACCCGGGACGGAGCACTGAAGCTTTCTTT; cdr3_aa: CASSPLDPGRSTEAFF
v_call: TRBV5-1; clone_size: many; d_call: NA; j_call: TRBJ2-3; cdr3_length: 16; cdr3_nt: TGCGCCAGCAGCTTGGCAGCCCTACCTAGCACAGATACGCAGTATTTT; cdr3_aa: CASSLAALPSTDTQYF
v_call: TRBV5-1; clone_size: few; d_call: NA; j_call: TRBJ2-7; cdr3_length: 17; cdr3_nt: TGCGCCAGCAGCTTGGAAGAGTCTCTAATTGGGGCCTACGAGCAGTACTTC; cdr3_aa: CASSLEESLIGAYEQYF
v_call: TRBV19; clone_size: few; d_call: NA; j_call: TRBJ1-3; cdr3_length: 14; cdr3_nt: TGTGCCAGTACAGGACATCTCTCTGGAAACACCATATATTTT; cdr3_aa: CASTGHLSGNTIYF
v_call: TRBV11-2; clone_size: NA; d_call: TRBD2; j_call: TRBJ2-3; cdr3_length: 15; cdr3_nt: TGTGCCAGCAGACCACCGGGACTAGAAACAGATACGCAGTATTTT; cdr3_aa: CASRPPGLETDTQYF
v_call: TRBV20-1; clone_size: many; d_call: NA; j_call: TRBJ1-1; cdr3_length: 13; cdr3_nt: TGCAGTGCTAGGGGAAATTTGGTCACTGAAGCTTTCTTT; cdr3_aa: CSARGNLVTEAFF
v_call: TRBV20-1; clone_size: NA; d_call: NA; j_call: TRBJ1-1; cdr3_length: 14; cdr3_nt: TGCAGTGCTAGAGGTCAACAGTACCACACTGAAGCTTTCTTT; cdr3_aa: CSARGQQYHTEAFF
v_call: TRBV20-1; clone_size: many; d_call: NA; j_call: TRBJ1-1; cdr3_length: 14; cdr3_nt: TGCAGTGCCGAACCGACAGGACCAAACACTGAAGCTTTCTTT; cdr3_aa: CSAEPTGPNTEAFF
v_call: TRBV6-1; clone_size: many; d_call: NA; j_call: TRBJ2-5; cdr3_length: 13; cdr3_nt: TGTGCCAGCAAAGTAGCAAACGAGGAGACCCAGTACTTC; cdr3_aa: CASKVANEETQYF
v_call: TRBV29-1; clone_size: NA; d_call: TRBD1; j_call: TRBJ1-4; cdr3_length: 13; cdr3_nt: TGCAGCGCCCGGGACAGGGGCCAAGAAAAACTGTTTTTT; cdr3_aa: CSARDRGQEKLFF
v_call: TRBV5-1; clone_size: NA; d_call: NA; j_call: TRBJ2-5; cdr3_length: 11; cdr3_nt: TGCGCCAGCAGCTCCGAGCAGACCCAGTACTTC; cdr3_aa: CASSSEQTQYF
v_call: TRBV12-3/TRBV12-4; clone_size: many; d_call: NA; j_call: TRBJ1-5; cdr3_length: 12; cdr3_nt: TGTGCCAGCAGTTTACCCCTGCAGCCCCAGCATTTT; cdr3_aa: CASSLPLQPQHF
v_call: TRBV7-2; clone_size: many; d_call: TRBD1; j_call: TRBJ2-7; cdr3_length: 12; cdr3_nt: TGTGCCAGCAGCTTTACAGGGGACGAGCAGTACTTC; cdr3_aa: CASSFTGDEQYF
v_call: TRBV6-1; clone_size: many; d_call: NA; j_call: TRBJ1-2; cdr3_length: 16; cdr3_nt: TGTGCCAGCAGTGAAGCGCAAGGAACAACCCTCTATGGCTACACCTTC; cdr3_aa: CASSEAQGTTLYGYTF
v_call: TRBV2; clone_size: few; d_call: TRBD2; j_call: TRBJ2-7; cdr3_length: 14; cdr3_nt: TGTGCCAGCCTCTACAGCGGGGGGGCTTACGAGCAGTACTTC; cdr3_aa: CASLYSGGAYEQYF
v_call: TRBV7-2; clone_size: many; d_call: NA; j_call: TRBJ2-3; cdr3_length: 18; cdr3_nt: TGTGCCAGCAGCCCCACCGGACTGCGGGTTTCTGGCACAGATACGCAGTATTTT; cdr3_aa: CASSPTGLRVSGTDTQYF
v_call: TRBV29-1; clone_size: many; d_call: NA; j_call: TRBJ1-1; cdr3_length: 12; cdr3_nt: TGCAGCGTTGGATGGTCGAACACTGAAGCTTTCTTT; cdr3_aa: CSVGWSNTEAFF
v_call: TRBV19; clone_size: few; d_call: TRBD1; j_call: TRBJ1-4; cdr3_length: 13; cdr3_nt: TGTGCCAGTGGGGACAGCTTAAATGAAAAACTGTTTTTT; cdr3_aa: CASGDSLNEKLFF
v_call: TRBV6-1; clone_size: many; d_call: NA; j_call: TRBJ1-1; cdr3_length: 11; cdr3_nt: TGTGCCAGCGGGGAAGAGAGAGAAGCTTTCTTT; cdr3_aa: CASGEEREAFF
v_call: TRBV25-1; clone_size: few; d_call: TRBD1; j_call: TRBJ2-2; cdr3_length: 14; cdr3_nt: TGTGCCAGCAGTGAAACAGGGGACACCGGGGAGCTGTTTTTT; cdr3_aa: CASSETGDTGELFF
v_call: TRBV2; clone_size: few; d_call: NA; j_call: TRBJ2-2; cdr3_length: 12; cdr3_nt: TGTGCCAGCGGGGGAGGTTCCGGGGAGCTGTTTTTT; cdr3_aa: CASGGGSGELFF
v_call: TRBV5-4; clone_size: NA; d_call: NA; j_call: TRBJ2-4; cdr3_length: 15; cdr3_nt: TGTGCCAGCAGCTTGCTCCGGGGATTCAAAAACATTCAGTACTTC; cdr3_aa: CASSLLRGFKNIQYF
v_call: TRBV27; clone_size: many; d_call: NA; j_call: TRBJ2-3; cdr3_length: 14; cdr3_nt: TGTGCCAGCAGGACCCACGGACAGACAGATACGCAGTATTTT; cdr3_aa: CASRTHGQTDTQYF
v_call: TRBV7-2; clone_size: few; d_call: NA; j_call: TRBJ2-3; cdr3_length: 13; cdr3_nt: TGTGCCAGCAGCCTACTTCTGCCGGCTACGCAGTATTTT; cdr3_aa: CASSLLLPATQYF
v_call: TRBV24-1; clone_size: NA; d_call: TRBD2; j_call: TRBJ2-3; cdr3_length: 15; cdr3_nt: TGTGCCGCCAGTGTGTTGCGGGGGAACACAGATACGCAGTATTTT; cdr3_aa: CAASVLRGNTDTQYF
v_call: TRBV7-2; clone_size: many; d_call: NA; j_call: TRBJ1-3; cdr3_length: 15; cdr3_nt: TGTGCCAGCAGCGGCTCCGGGAACCGTGGAAACACCATATATTTT; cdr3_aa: CASSGSGNRGNTIYF
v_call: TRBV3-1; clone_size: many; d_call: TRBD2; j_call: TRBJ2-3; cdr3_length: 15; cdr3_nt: TGTGCCAGCAGCCTTGGACTAGCGCTCACAGATACGCAGTATTTT; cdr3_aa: CASSLGLALTDTQYF
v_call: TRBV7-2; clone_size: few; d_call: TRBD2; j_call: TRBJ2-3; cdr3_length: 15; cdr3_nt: TGTGCCAGCAGCTTCCAGCGGGGTAACACAGATACGCAGTATTTT; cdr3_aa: CASSFQRGNTDTQYF
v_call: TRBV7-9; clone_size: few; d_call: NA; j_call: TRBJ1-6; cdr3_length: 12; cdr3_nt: TGTGCCAGCGGCCAGGGTGATTCACCCCTCCACTTT; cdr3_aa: CASGQGDSPLHF
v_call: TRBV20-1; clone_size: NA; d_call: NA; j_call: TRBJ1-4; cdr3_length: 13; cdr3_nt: TGCAGTGCTAGAGATTCCCAGAAGGAAAAACTGTTTTTT; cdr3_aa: CSARDSQKEKLFF